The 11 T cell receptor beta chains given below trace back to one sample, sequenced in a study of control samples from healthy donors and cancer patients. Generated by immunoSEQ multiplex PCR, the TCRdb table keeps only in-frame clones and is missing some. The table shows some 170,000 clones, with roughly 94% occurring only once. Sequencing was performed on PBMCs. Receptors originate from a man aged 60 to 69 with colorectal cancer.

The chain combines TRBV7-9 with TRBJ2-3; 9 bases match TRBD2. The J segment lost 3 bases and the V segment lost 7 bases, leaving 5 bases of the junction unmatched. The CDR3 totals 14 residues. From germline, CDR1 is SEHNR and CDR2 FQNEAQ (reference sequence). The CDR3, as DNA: TGTGCCAGCAAGCGGGGGGCAGAGACAGATACGCAGTATTTT. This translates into CASKRGAETDTQYF.

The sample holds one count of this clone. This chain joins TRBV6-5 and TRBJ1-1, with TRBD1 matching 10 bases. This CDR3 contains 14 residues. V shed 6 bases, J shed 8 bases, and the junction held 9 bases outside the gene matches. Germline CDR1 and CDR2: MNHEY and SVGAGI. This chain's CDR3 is CASSRLTDRGEAFF. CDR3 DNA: TGTGCCAGCAGCAGGCTAACGGACAGGGGGGAAGCTTTCTTT.

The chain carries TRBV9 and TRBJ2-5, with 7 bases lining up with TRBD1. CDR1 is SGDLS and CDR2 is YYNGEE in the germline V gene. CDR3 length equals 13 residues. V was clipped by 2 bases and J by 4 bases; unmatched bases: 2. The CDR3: CASSVGQRETQYF. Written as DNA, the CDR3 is TGTGCCAGCAGCGTGGGACAGAGAGAGACCCAGTACTTC.

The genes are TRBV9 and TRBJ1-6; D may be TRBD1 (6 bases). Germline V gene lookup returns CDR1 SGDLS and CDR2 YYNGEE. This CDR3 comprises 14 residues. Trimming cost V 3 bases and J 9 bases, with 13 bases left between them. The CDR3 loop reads CASSATGVGSPLHF. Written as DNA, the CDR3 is TGTGCCAGCAGCGCGACAGGTGTGGGTTCACCCCTCCACTTT.

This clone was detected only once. CDR3 protein: CATSDPTSGDHNEQFF. The CDR3 DNA reads TGTGCCACCAGTGATCCGACTAGCGGGGACCACAATGAGCAGTTCTTC. The rearrangement joins TRBV24-1 to TRBJ2-1, with 11 positions matching TRBD2. The CDR3 loop spans 16 amino acids. V was pared by 3 bases and J by 5 bases, with 5 bases of the junction left unmatched. Germline CDR1 is KGHDR and CDR2 is SFDVKD.

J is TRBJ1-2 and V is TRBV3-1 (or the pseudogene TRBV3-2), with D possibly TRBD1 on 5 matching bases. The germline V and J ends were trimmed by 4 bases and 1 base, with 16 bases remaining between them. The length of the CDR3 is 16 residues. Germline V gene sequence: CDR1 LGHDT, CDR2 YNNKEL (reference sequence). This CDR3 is CASSLHGTDLNYGYTF. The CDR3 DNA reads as TGTGCCAGCAGCCTCCACGGGACGGACCTTAACTATGGCTACACCTTC.

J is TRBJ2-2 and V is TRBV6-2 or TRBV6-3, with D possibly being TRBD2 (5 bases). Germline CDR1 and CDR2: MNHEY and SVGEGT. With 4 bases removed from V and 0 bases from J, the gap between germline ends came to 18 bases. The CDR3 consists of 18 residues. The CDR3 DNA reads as TGTGCCAGCAGTTTGACGGGGAAGACTCTTACGAACACCGGGGAGCTGTTTTTT. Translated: CASSLTGKTLTNTGELFF.

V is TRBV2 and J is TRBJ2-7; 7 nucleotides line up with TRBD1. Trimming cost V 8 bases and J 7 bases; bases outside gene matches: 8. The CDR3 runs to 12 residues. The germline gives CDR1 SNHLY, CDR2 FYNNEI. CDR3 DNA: TGTGCCAGCGACGAGGGGGCTGGAGAGCAGTACTTC. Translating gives CASDEGAGEQYF.

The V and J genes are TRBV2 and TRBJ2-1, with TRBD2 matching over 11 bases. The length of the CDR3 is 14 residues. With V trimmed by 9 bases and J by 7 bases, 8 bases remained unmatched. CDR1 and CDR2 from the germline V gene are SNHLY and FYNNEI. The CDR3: CARPTSGGRNEQFF. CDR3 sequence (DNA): TGTGCCAGACCAACTAGCGGGGGTCGGAATGAGCAGTTCTTC.

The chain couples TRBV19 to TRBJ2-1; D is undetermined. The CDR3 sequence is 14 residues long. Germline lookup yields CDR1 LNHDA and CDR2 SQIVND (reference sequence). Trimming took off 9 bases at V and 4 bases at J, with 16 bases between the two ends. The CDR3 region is CASSGGRPYNEQFF. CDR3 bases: TGTGCCAGCTCAGGTGGCCGTCCTTACAATGAGCAGTTCTTC. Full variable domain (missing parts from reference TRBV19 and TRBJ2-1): DGGITQSPKYLFRKEGQNVTLSCEQNLNHDAMYWYRQDPGQGLRLIYYSQIVNDFQKGDIAEGYSVSREKKESFPLTVTSAQKNPTAFYLCASSGGRPYNEQFFGPGTRLTVL.

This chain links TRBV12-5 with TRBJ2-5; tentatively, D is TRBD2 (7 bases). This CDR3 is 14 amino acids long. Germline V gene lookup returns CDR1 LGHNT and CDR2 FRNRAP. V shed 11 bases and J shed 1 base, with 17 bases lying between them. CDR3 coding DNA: TGTGCTCTTGTTGGGGGAGGGGGCCAAGAGACCCAGTACTTC. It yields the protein CALVGGGGQETQYF.